This TCR beta chain is drawn from a study of blood T cell repertoires in COVID-19. The wider study: Donors in the United States, Italy and Spain gave samples during acute or convalescent COVID-19. Sources were T cells, B-cell-depleted T cells, or PBMCs; the material itself was cDNA or gDNA.

Original handling: Cell counts per sample came from amplifying reference gene primers. This table comes from immunoSEQ multiplex PCR, and its TCRdb copy is limited to in-frame clones, with some not included. That table is the source of V, J and clone size, and D and trimming were worked out from the DNA. The table records about 270,000 clones, about 89% of them present only once. The CDR3 runs to 14 residues. Germline trimming cut 4 bases from V and 2 bases from J; bases unmatched to any gene: 4. CDR1 and CDR2 (germline): KGHSH, LQKENI. The receptor was derived from a man aged 35-49 years with active or convalescent COVID-19. V usage is TRBV18 and J usage is TRBJ2-7, with 8 bases that match TRBD1. The source material was peripheral blood. As DNA, the CDR3 is TGTGCCAGCTCACGGGGACAGGATCCCTACGAGCAGTACTTC. Translating gives CASSRGQDPYEQYF.